The next 29 T cell receptor beta chains were all read from a single sample in a study of blood T cell repertoires in COVID-19. Using immunoSEQ multiplex PCR, the repertoire was profiled, and TCRdb retains in-frame clones only, with some absent. This sample has tens of thousands of clones, with about 88% found just once. The sequencing sample was made of peripheral blood. The receptors come from a human donor in a cohort sampled during active COVID-19.

J is TRBJ1-2 and V is TRBV28; perhaps TRBD1 as D (5 bases). Germline-derived CDR1 and CDR2 are MDHEN and SYDVKM. CDR3 length equals 12 residues. V lost 7 bases, J lost 2 bases, and 8 bases lay in between. The CDR3 DNA reads TGTGCCAGCACTTCAGGGAACTATGGCTACACCTTC. It specifies CASTSGNYGYTF.

To note about this clone: At the DNA level, this CDR3 is encoded by other sequences in the same sample as well. The chain carries TRBV2 and TRBJ1-2; no firm D call. CDR3 length: 11 residues. The germline gives CDR1 SNHLY, CDR2 FYNNEI. V was cut by 2 bases and J by 8 bases, with 6 bases left in between. This chain's CDR3 is CASSERVGYTF. The CDR3, as DNA: TGTGCCAGCAGTGAACGGGTCGGCTACACCTTC.

DNA of the CDR3: TGTGCCAGCAGCTTTGCTAGCGGGAGTGTAGGGGGAGATACGCAGTATTTT. It codes for CASSFASGSVGGDTQYF. The V and J genes are TRBV7-8 and TRBJ2-3, with TRBD2 matching over 10 bases. CDR1 and CDR2 (germline): SGHVS, FQNEAQ. The length of the CDR3 is 17 residues. J lost 5 bases, V lost 3 bases, and 11 bases had no gene match.

The chain couples TRBV5-4 to TRBJ2-3; TRBD2 agrees at 7 bases. V dropped 0 bases and J dropped 2; count of bases not matched to a gene: 3. CDR1 is SGHNT, CDR2 YYREEE, per germline (reference sequence). This CDR3 contains 15 residues. DNA for the CDR3: TGTGCCAGCAGCTTGGACGGGGGGTACACAGATACGCAGTATTTT. Protein: CASSLDGGYTDTQYF.

The gene calls are TRBV7-2 and TRBJ2-7, with 9 bases lining up with TRBD2. The V segment lost 0 bases and the J segment 3 bases; nucleotides outside the gene matches: 9. The CDR3 length is 17 residues. CDR1 and CDR2 from the germline V gene are SGHTA and FQGNSA. The CDR3 spells CASSLAVGTSWVYEQYF. The DNA for the CDR3 is TGTGCCAGCAGCTTAGCAGTCGGGACTAGCTGGGTCTACGAGCAGTACTTC.

In regard to this clone: Sequence at one end of the junction differs from germline and may be a read error. The chain links TRBV5-1 to TRBJ2-3; 10 bases fit TRBD2. Germline values: CDR1 SGHRS, CDR2 YFSETQ. The CDR3 loop spans 16 amino acids. The CDR3 here is CASSLVVAGGTDTQYF. The DNA for the CDR3 is TGCGCCAGCAGCTTGGTAGTAGCGGGGGGCACCGATACGCAGTATTTT.

This clone occurred once. The CDR3 DNA reads as TGCGCCAGCAGCTTGGGTGGACTAGCGGGAGTTCGGGAGACCCAGTACTTC. The encoded protein is CASSLGGLAGVRETQYF. The V call is TRBV5-1, the J call TRBJ2-5; 13 nucleotides align to TRBD2. Trimming removed 0 bases from V and 5 bases from J; junction bases left unmatched: 7. The length of the CDR3 is 17 residues. Per the germline V gene, CDR1 is SGHRS and CDR2 is YFSETQ. Looking up the rest from reference TRBV5-1 and TRBJ2-5 gives the full variable domain: KAGVTQTPRYLIKTRGQQVTLSCSPISGHRSVSWYQQTPGQGLQFLFEYFSETQRNKGNFPGRFSGRQFSNSRSEMNVSTLELGDSALYLCASSLGGLAGVRETQYFGPGTRLLVL.

With respect to this clone: This CDR3 is also generated by other DNA sequences in the sample. The V gene is TRBV3-1 (or the pseudogene TRBV3-2), the J gene TRBJ1-6; no firm D call. This CDR3 spans 16 amino acids. V lost 1 base, J lost 0 bases, and 7 bases lay in between. The germline CDR1 and CDR2 sequences are LGHDT and YNNKEL (reference sequence). CDR3 amino acids: CASSQGRGSYNSPLHF. In nucleotides, the CDR3 is TGTGCCAGCAGCCAAGGACGGGGCTCCTATAATTCACCCCTCCACTTT.

This clone was observed once. The V gene is TRBV7-2, the J gene TRBJ1-2; D possibly corresponds to TRBD1 (5 bases). The V end was cut by 0 bases, the J end by 4 bases, with 15 bases between. This CDR3 is built from 16 residues. CDR1 is SGHTA, CDR2 FQGNSA, per germline. The CDR3 coding sequence is TGTGCCAGCAGCTTAGCGGCTCCCAGGGCCTTCTATGGCTACACCTTC. Amino acids: CASSLAAPRAFYGYTF.

The V gene is TRBV10-1, the J gene TRBJ2-1, with unresolved D. Trimming pared 6 bases from V and 0 bases from J, leaving 15 bases between. Germline loops: CDR1 WNHNN, CDR2 SYGVQD (reference sequence). This CDR3 is 16 amino acids long. The CDR3 nucleotides read TGCGCCAGCAGCACCGGAGAAGGAAACTCCTACAATGAGCAGTTCTTC. Protein: CASSTGEGNSYNEQFF.

The chain employs TRBV11-3 and TRBJ2-3; a possible D gene is TRBD2 (6 bases). Germline V CDR1 and CDR2: SGHNT, YENEEA. The CDR3 totals 14 residues. Trimming took 2 bases from V and 7 from J, leaving 13 bases between them. In DNA, the CDR3 is TGTGCCAGCAGCTTAAATCCTAGCGCCTATACGCAGTATTTT. Protein: CASSLNPSAYTQYF.

Remarks on this clone: The DNA is left out, because the CDR3 cannot be placed on it with certainty; the CDR3 is given as TCRdb lists it. The rearrangement uses TRBV12-1 and TRBJ1-2; whether TRBD1, the table's D call, matches the DNA was not checked. TRBV12-1 constitutes a pseudogene. The CDR3 sequence runs 15 residues, both termini included. CDR3 amino acids: CASSVGTGTNYGYTF.

V is TRBV6-2 or TRBV6-3 and J is TRBJ2-1; D possibly corresponds to TRBD2 (5 bases). The V end lost 5 bases, the J end lost 12 bases, and 26 bases lay between the germline ends. This CDR3 spans 16 amino acids. In germline, CDR1 is MNHEY, CDR2 SVGEGT. Here the CDR3 reads CASSPRRMSSEITQFF. CDR3 nucleotide sequence: TGTGCCAGCAGTCCCCGTAGGATGAGTAGCGAAATAACGCAGTTCTTC.

This clone was observed a handful of times. J is TRBJ1-2 and V is TRBV24-1; D remains ambiguous. In germline, CDR1 is KGHDR, CDR2 SFDVKD. This CDR3 is built from 14 residues. The germline V and J ends were trimmed by 0 bases and 8 bases, with 12 bases remaining between them. CDR3 sequence: CATSDLVRSWGYTF. Here the CDR3 DNA reads TGTGCCACCAGTGATTTGGTGAGGAGTTGGGGCTACACCTTC.

V gene TRBV9 combines with J gene TRBJ1-1; 9 positions match TRBD1. There are 14 residues in the CDR3. Per the germline V gene, CDR1 is SGDLS and CDR2 is YYNGEE. The V segment lost 4 bases and the J segment 5 bases; nucleotides outside the gene matches: 6. The DNA for the CDR3 is TGTGCCAGCAGCCATGGGACAGGGTCAACTGAAGCTTTCTTT. This codes for CASSHGTGSTEAFF.

The chain employs TRBV11-2 and TRBJ2-6; D is ambiguous. This CDR3 is 14 amino acids long. Trimming left V 6 bases short and J 1 base short, with 7 bases between. Germline CDR1 SGHAT, CDR2 FQNNGV. The CDR3 sequence is CASRSLSGANVLTF. As DNA, the CDR3 is TGTGCCAGCAGGAGCTTGTCTGGGGCCAACGTCCTGACTTTC.

The V gene is TRBV5-4, the J gene TRBJ2-3; TRBD1 matches at 8 bases. The CDR3 has 14 amino acids. CDR1 and CDR2 from the germline V gene are SGHNT and YYREEE (reference sequence). The V gene end was trimmed by 2 bases and the J gene end by 5 bases; junction bases not matched to a gene: 4. The CDR3 DNA sequence: TGTGCCAGCAGCTTAAGGACAGGGCAAGATACGCAGTATTTT. Protein sequence: CASSLRTGQDTQYF.

V is TRBV9 and J is TRBJ2-7; possible D gene TRBD2, 6 bases. The germline gives CDR1 SGDLS, CDR2 YYNGEE. V was shortened by 2 bases and J by 2 bases, with 14 bases between the two germline ends. The CDR3 runs 15 residues. CDR3 sequence: CASSVTGTPTYEQYF. Here the CDR3 DNA reads TGTGCCAGCAGCGTTACCGGGACTCCTACCTACGAGCAGTACTTC.

CDR3 DNA sequence: TGTGCCACCAGTGACTCTGGGAGAGCGGGCACTGAAGCTTTCTTT. Its translation is CATSDSGRAGTEAFF. This chain uses TRBV24-1 with TRBJ1-1; D not certain. This CDR3 region has 15 residues. CDR1 is KGHDR, CDR2 SFDVKD, per germline. The V end lost 4 bases, the J end lost 4 bases, and 15 bases lay between the germline ends.

This clone was found once. V is TRBV12-3 or TRBV12-4 and J is TRBJ1-5, with D maybe TRBD1 (5 bases). Trimming took 3 bases from V and 5 from J, leaving 8 bases between them. The CDR3 consists of 13 residues. CDR3 sequence (DNA): TGTGCCAGCAGTTTTCGGGGGGATCAGCCCCAGCATTTT. It codes for CASSFRGDQPQHF.

This clone has just a few counts. This chain joins TRBV3-1 (or the pseudogene TRBV3-2) and TRBJ2-1; D possibly corresponds to TRBD1 (5 bases). V dropped 0 bases and J dropped 10 bases, with 19 bases sitting between them. Germline V lookup: CDR1 LGHDT, CDR2 YNNKEL (reference sequence). This CDR3 has 16 amino acids. CDR3 in amino acids: CASSQDRVSSKREQFF. DNA of the CDR3: TGTGCCAGCAGCCAAGACAGGGTTTCAAGCAAAAGAGAGCAGTTCTTC.

This clone was counted only a few times. The chain employs TRBV7-8 and TRBJ2-7; D gene ambiguous. Trimming cost V 5 bases and J 2 bases, with 13 bases left between them. The CDR3 runs to 14 residues. The germline CDR1 and CDR2 sequences are SGHVS and FQNEAQ. In nucleotides, the CDR3 is TGTGCCAGCAGCCCCCGGAACAGCCCCTACGAGCAGTACTTC. As protein: CASSPRNSPYEQYF.

For the CDR3, the DNA is TGCAGTGCTTTCGGGGGGATCGAGCAGTACTTC. Amino acid sequence: CSAFGGIEQYF. The rearrangement uses TRBV20-1 and TRBJ2-7; 7 bases agree with TRBD2. CDR3 length: 11 amino acids. Trimming cost V 5 bases and J 6 bases; bases outside gene matches: 4. Germline-derived CDR1 and CDR2 are DFQATT and SNEGSKA (reference sequence).

The chain is built from TRBV5-5 and TRBJ2-2, with D unresolved. CDR3 length equals 12 residues. Germline V gives CDR1 SGHKS, CDR2 YYEKEE (reference sequence). Deletions cut 4 bases from V and 2 bases from J, with 3 bases between. The CDR3 region has the DNA TGTGCCAGCAGCCAAAACACCGGGGAGCTGTTTTTT. Its translation: CASSQNTGELFF. The full variable domain, with the rest looked up from reference TRBV5-5 and TRBJ2-2, is DAGVTQSPTHLIKTRGQQVTLRCSPISGHKSVSWYQQVLGQGPQFIFQYYEKEERGRGNFPDRFSARQFPNYSSELNVNALLLGDSALYLCASSQNTGELFFGEGSRLTVL.

The chain couples TRBV18 to TRBJ1-1, with D unclear. From germline, CDR1 is KGHSH and CDR2 LQKENI. The CDR3 totals 14 residues. Trimming cost V 2 bases and J 1 base, with 8 bases left between them. CDR3 DNA: TGTGCCAGCTCACCATACAACACGAACACTGAAGCTTTCTTT. This sequence encodes CASSPYNTNTEAFF.

The chain is built from TRBV5-1 and TRBJ2-6, with D tentatively TRBD2 (5 bases). V gave up 3 bases and J gave up 0 bases, with 16 bases separating them. The CDR3 length is 18 residues. CDR1 and CDR2 from the germline V gene are SGHRS and YFSETQ. CDR3 loop: CASSSNAGFNSGANVLTF. CDR3 nucleotide sequence: TGCGCCAGCAGCTCCAATGCGGGTTTTAACTCTGGGGCCAACGTCCTGACTTTC.

V gene TRBV5-4 combines with J gene TRBJ1-2, with D perhaps TRBD1 (5 bases). The CDR3 runs to 14 residues. V gave up 6 bases and J gave up 5 bases, with 17 bases separating them. In germline, CDR1 is SGHNT, CDR2 YYREEE (reference sequence). The CDR3 loop reads CASTLTGESYGYTF. In DNA, the CDR3 is TGTGCCAGCACCCTGACGGGGGAATCTTATGGCTACACCTTC.

The chain joins TRBV30 to TRBJ2-7; 9 bases match TRBD1. CDR1 and CDR2 from the germline V gene are GTSNPN and SVGIG (reference sequence). The length of the CDR3 is 14 residues. With V trimmed by 1 base and J by 5 bases, 6 bases remained unmatched. In DNA, the CDR3 is TGTGCCTGGAGTGAACGGACAGGGGCAGACGAGCAGTACTTC. It encodes CAWSERTGADEQYF. Drawing the rest from reference TRBV30 and TRBJ2-7, the complete variable domain is SQTIHQWPATLVQPVGSPLSLECTVEGTSNPNLYWYRQAAGRGLQLLFYSVGIGQISSEVPQNLSASRPQDRQFILSSKKLLLSDSGFYLCAWSERTGADEQYFGPGTRLTVT.

The chain is built from TRBV11-1 and TRBJ2-5; the match to TRBD1 covers 12 bases. The CDR3 runs 16 residues. J was trimmed by 3 bases and V by 5 bases; bases with no gene match: 7. Germline values: CDR1 SGHAT, CDR2 FQDESV (reference sequence). This chain's CDR3 is CASSPGQGAKEETQYF. Here the CDR3 DNA reads TGTGCCAGCAGCCCGGGACAGGGGGCCAAGGAAGAGACCCAGTACTTC.